These 23 T cell receptor beta chains were sequenced from one sample in a study of CD8+ T cells in alopecia areata (dated by TCRdb to 2016 to 2019). The intended sense of this specimen's time point label: 4 weeks on oral tofacitinib. The treatment or condition label here, explained by the study, means: oral pan-JAK inhibitor, 5-10 mg twice daily. Peripheral blood and lesional scalp punch biopsies were obtained from patients with alopecia areata. Library creation used the immunoSEQ multiplex PCR assay. To provide template for TCR sequencing, every sample had RNA extracted and reverse transcribed into cDNA. TCRdb stores this immuneACCESS table with in-frame sequences only. Part of the clones is absent; in the studies checked, under half of the shortfall reflects unresolved V genes, and no reason is known for the rest. This sample gives some 7,000 clones in total; roughly 60% of them show up just once. The top ten clones comprise about 13% of the sample.

The source material was skin, sampled at week 4, from a patient treated with tofacitinib. Receptor source: a human donor with alopecia areata.

This sequence joins TRBV9 and TRBJ2-5; 10 nucleotides match TRBD1. With 4 bases clipped from V and 8 bases from J, the junction kept 5 bases outside the gene matches. CDR3 size: 13 residues. From germline, CDR1 is SGDLS and CDR2 YYNGEE. The CDR3 nucleotides read TGTGCCAGCAGCCCCGGGACAGGGGTTACCCAGTACTTC. Residues: CASSPGTGVTQYF.

There are a few counts of this clone. V is TRBV9 and J is TRBJ2-2; D perhaps matches TRBD1 (5 bases). From germline, CDR1 is SGDLS and CDR2 YYNGEE. The CDR3 has 15 amino acids. V was trimmed by 0 bases and J by 5 bases, leaving 11 bases between them. The CDR3 sequence: CASSVGQHWTGELFF. The CDR3 region has the DNA TGTGCCAGCAGCGTAGGACAGCACTGGACCGGGGAGCTGTTTTTT.

The V and J genes are TRBV7-3 and TRBJ1-1; TRBD1 is a possible D gene (6 bases). The CDR3 has 15 amino acids. Germline V gene sequence: CDR1 SGHTA, CDR2 FQGTGA. Trimming removed 2 bases from V and 0 bases from J, with 10 bases in between. The CDR3 DNA reads as TGTGCCAGCAGCTTAGATCGGGGGCTGAACACTGAAGCTTTCTTT. It yields the protein CASSLDRGLNTEAFF.

The V gene is TRBV27, the J gene TRBJ1-4, with D possibly TRBD1 on 6 matching bases. CDR1 and CDR2 from the germline V gene are MNHEY and SMNVEV (reference sequence). Trimming stripped 6 bases from V and 6 bases from J, with 17 bases between. This CDR3 spans 15 amino acids. As DNA, the CDR3 is TGTGCCAGCAGCTCACTAGGGGGAGGGGATGAAAAACTGTTTTTT. Its translation: CASSSLGGGDEKLFF.

This clone was picked up a small number of times. The chain carries TRBV7-2 and TRBJ2-3; the match to TRBD2 covers 8 bases. V shed 2 bases and J 0 bases; nucleotides not matched to a gene: 4. From germline, CDR1 is SGHTA and CDR2 FQGNSA. This CDR3 is built from 16 residues. The CDR3 DNA reads as TGTGCCAGCAGCTTACTAGCGGGCACTAGCACAGATACGCAGTATTTT. This gives the protein CASSLLAGTSTDTQYF. Filled out from reference TRBV7-2 and TRBJ2-3, the complete variable domain reads GAGVSQSPSNKVTEKGKDVELRCDPISGHTALYWYRQSLGQGLEFLIYFQGNSAPDKSGLPSDRFSAERTGGSVSTLTIQRTQQEDSAVYLCASSLLAGTSTDTQYFGPGTRLTVL.

This clone was detected once. The chain employs TRBV6-1 and TRBJ2-5, with D possibly matching TRBD2 (5 bases). The CDR3 is made up of 12 amino acids. Germline CDR1 is MNHNS and CDR2 is SASEGT. Trimming took 5 bases from V and 4 from J, leaving 8 bases between them. The CDR3 DNA sequence: TGTGCCAGCAGTTGGGAGAGAGAGACCCAGTACTTC. The encoded protein is CASSWERETQYF.

This clone was counted only a few times. The chain joins TRBV5-1 to TRBJ2-7; TRBD1 aligns across 8 bases. V gave up 0 bases and J gave up 5 bases; unmatched junction bases: 4. CDR1 and CDR2 from the germline V gene are SGHRS and YFSETQ. The CDR3 totals 14 residues. CDR3 sequence: CASSLATGEDEQYF. The CDR3 DNA reads TGCGCCAGCAGCTTGGCGACAGGGGAAGACGAGCAGTACTTC.

In its sample, this clone was seen a few times. This sequence joins TRBV4-2 and TRBJ2-4; no firm D call. Trimming removed 0 bases from V and 9 bases from J, with 6 bases in between. This CDR3 contains 12 residues. Germline-derived CDR1 and CDR2 are LGHNA and YNFKEQ. CDR3 in amino acids: CASSQELGIQYF. The CDR3 nucleotides read TGTGCCAGCAGCCAAGAGCTGGGCATTCAGTACTTC.

The rearrangement joins TRBV28 to TRBJ1-6; maybe TRBD1 (5 bases). This CDR3 region has 17 residues. Germline V gives CDR1 MDHEN, CDR2 SYDVKM. Trimming took off 4 bases at V and 0 bases at J, with 13 bases between the two ends. In DNA, the CDR3 is TGTGCCAGCAGTTCACGTGGAAGGGGCTCCTATAATTCACCCCTCCACTTT. Its translation: CASSSRGRGSYNSPLHF.

This chain uses TRBV4-1 with TRBJ2-7; 9 bases line up with TRBD2. Losses at the gene ends were 6 bases for V and 3 bases for J; bases not matched to a gene: 6. Germline assignment: CDR1 MGHRA and CDR2 YSYEKL. This CDR3 contains 14 residues. The CDR3 spells CASSPVREGYEQYF. The CDR3 DNA reads TGCGCCAGCAGTCCAGTGCGGGAGGGCTACGAGCAGTACTTC.

This chain links TRBV2 with TRBJ1-6; D uncertain. Per the germline V gene, CDR1 is SNHLY and CDR2 is FYNNEI. The germline V and J ends were trimmed by 4 bases and 3 bases, with 13 bases remaining between them. This CDR3 is built from 16 residues. The CDR3 loop reads CASSVGVQYYNSPLHF. CDR3 nucleotides: TGTGCCAGCAGTGTGGGCGTACAGTACTATAATTCACCCCTCCACTTT.

This chain joins TRBV9 and TRBJ2-7; 10 nucleotides agree with TRBD2. V lost 4 bases and J lost 4; bases outside the gene matches: 5. The CDR3 spans 14 residues. Germline lookup yields CDR1 SGDLS and CDR2 YYNGEE. CDR3 sequence: CASSPLAGVYEQYF. In nucleotides, the CDR3 is TGTGCCAGCAGCCCTCTAGCGGGAGTTTACGAGCAGTACTTC.

This chain joins TRBV19 and TRBJ1-1; 8 nucleotides match TRBD1. Trimming cost V 7 bases and J 5 bases; bases outside gene matches: 6. The CDR3 length is 13 residues. The germline gives CDR1 LNHDA, CDR2 SQIVND (reference sequence). The CDR3, as DNA: TGTGCCAGTACCCAGGGGGCGCGAACTGAAGCTTTCTTT. Amino acid sequence: CASTQGARTEAFF.

The chain has TRBV4-3 and TRBJ2-7; D tentatively reads TRBD1 or TRBD2 (5 bases each). This CDR3 spans 14 amino acids. Germline CDR1 and CDR2: LGHNA and YSLEER. V was trimmed by 2 bases and J by 5 bases, leaving 13 bases between them. CDR3 coding DNA: TGCGCCAGCAGCCAAATGGGGATGGGGGACGAGCAGTACTTC. This gives the protein CASSQMGMGDEQYF.

The CDR3 region has the DNA TGTGCCAGCAGTATCGGACAGGGTGGGACTGAAGCTTTCTTT. The encoded protein is CASSIGQGGTEAFF. The chain combines TRBV27 with TRBJ1-1; 8 bases map to TRBD1. In germline, CDR1 is MNHEY, CDR2 SMNVEV (reference sequence). The CDR3 totals 14 residues. Unmatched junction bases numbered 7, after V lost 5 bases and J lost 5 bases.

This rearrangement joins TRBV19 to TRBJ2-6, with D unclear. The CDR3 extends over 18 amino acids. Germline CDR1 reads LNHDA; CDR2 reads SQIVND (reference sequence). Trimming took 4 bases from V and 0 from J, leaving 16 bases between them. The CDR3: CASSTLAFGHSGANVLTF. For the CDR3, the DNA is TGTGCCAGTAGTACCTTGGCATTCGGGCACTCTGGGGCCAACGTCCTGACTTTC.

This clone was observed a handful of times. The J gene is TRBJ1-2, the V gene TRBV7-2, with D maybe TRBD1 (5 bases). The CDR3 is made up of 13 amino acids. V lost 2 bases and J 2 bases, leaving 6 bases between the germline ends. The germline gives CDR1 SGHTA, CDR2 FQGNSA. The DNA of the CDR3 is TGTGCCAGCAGCTTAAGGGACAACTATGGCTACACCTTC. Protein sequence: CASSLRDNYGYTF.

The J gene is TRBJ1-5, the V gene TRBV7-9; 8 bases agree with TRBD1. The germline CDR1 and CDR2 sequences are SEHNR and FQNEAQ (reference sequence). V was pared by 5 bases and J by 5 bases, with 2 bases of the junction left unmatched. This CDR3 has 13 amino acids. Here the CDR3 DNA reads TGTGCCAGCAGCGACAGGGGAGATCAGCCCCAGCATTTT. The encoded protein is CASSDRGDQPQHF.

The table lists this clone with a few counts. The gene calls are TRBV13 and TRBJ2-7; TRBD2 aligns across 8 bases. This CDR3 has 15 amino acids. The ends lost 1 base at V and 3 bases at J; junction bases unmatched: 5. Germline lookup yields CDR1 PRHDT and CDR2 FYEKMQ (reference sequence). Here the CDR3 reads CASSLEGGGNYEQYF. CDR3 in DNA: TGTGCCAGCAGCTTAGAGGGCGGGGGGAACTACGAGCAGTACTTC.

The chain employs TRBV7-2 and TRBJ2-3; D ambiguous. The CDR3 sequence is 12 residues long. Germline V lookup: CDR1 SGHTA, CDR2 FQGNSA. V dropped 2 bases and J dropped 4 bases, with 4 bases sitting between them. The CDR3, as DNA: TGTGCCAGCAGCTTAATCCCAGATACGCAGTATTTT. It encodes CASSLIPDTQYF.

V and J are TRBV5-1 and TRBJ2-3, with D unresolved. The CDR3 covers 12 residues. V lost 1 base, J lost 5 bases, and 5 bases lay in between. Per germline, CDR1 SGHRS and CDR2 YFSETQ. The CDR3 coding sequence is TGCGCCAGCAGCTTGTATCAAGATACGCAGTATTTT. This gives the protein CASSLYQDTQYF.

The rearrangement links TRBV4-1 to TRBJ2-5; TRBD2 matches 7 bases. The CDR3 contains 16 residues. V dropped 0 bases and J dropped 5; count of bases not matched to a gene: 9. Germline lookup yields CDR1 MGHRA and CDR2 YSYEKL. The CDR3 DNA sequence: TGCGCCAGCAGCCAAGATCTTCTCGGGGGGAGGGAGACCCAGTACTTC. Protein sequence: CASSQDLLGGRETQYF.

The rearrangement uses TRBV18 and TRBJ2-3; D gene uncertain. Deletions cut 4 bases from V and 6 bases from J, with 20 bases between. This CDR3 spans 16 amino acids. The germline CDR1 and CDR2 sequences are KGHSH and LQKENI. CDR3 bases: TGTGCCAGCTCACTCTTCGGGCGGACCCCTCATGATACGCAGTATTTT. Translated: CASSLFGRTPHDTQYF.